This T cell receptor beta chain derives from a study of response to subunit inactivated influenza vaccine. Study-wide results and limits: T cells newly recruited by each seasonal influenza vaccination are few, the authors suggested.

As regards this clonotype: The antigen is undetermined.

MiXCR, run by TCRdb on the RT-PCR reads, gives a single entry per CDR3 protein. The data show around 520,000 distinct CDR3 sequences, around 25% seen once. The V gene's germline CDR1 is SGHRS and CDR2 YFSETQ. Trimming pared 1 base from V and 4 bases from J, leaving 11 bases between. CDR3 size: 14 residues. The source of this sequence is a man aged 45 to 65 who received an inactivated influenza vaccine. The chain combines TRBV5-1 with TRBJ1-1; D is unclear. Material: CD4+ T cells sorted from PBMCs, obtained approximately 5 days after vaccination. The CDR3 sequence is CASSLMGETTEAFF. The CDR3 DNA sequence: TGCGCCAGCAGCTTGATGGGAGAGACCACTGAAGCTTTCTTT.